This T cell receptor beta chain was profiled in a study of blood T cell repertoires in COVID-19. In the original analysis: For nucleated cells, counts were estimated from reference gene primer amplification. Repertoires were generated with immunoSEQ multiplex PCR, while TCRdb's copy carries only in-frame clones and drops some. The V and J calls and clone size are taken from that table; D and trimming were inferred from the DNA. The sample holds under 450,000 clones; approximately 93% are singletons and the top ten take about 0.86%. The germline V gene encodes CDR1 WNHNN and CDR2 SYGVQD (reference sequence). This CDR3 spans 15 amino acids. Unmatched junction bases numbered 9, after V lost 3 bases and J lost 8 bases.

Sequenced: PBMCs or T cells enriched from blood (not recorded which). The chain employs TRBV10-1 and TRBJ2-1; TRBD2 aligns across 8 bases. This TCR came from a woman in her thirties or forties who had been exposed to COVID-19. DNA of the CDR3: TGCGCCAGCAGTGATGCGGGAGGCTCCATGGATGAGCAGTTCTTC. This translates into CASSDAGGSMDEQFF.